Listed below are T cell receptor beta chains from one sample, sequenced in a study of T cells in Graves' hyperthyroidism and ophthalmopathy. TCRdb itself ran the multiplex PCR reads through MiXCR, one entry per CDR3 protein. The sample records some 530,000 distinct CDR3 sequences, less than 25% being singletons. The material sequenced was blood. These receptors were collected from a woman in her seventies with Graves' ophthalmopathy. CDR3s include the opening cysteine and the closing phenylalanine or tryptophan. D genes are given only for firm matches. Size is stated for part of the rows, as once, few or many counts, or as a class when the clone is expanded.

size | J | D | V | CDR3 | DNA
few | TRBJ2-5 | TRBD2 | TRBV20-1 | CSARDLLAGGQETQYF | TGCAGTGCTAGAGATCTTCTGGCGGGAGGCCAAGAGACCCAGTACTTC
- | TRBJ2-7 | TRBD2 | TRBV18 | CASSPQGGGEQYF | TGTGCCAGCTCACCCCAGGGCGGGGGCGAGCAGTACTTC
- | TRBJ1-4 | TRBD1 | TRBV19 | CASTTGGNDEKLSF | TGTGCCAGCACGACAGGGGGTAATGATGAAAAACTGTCTTTT
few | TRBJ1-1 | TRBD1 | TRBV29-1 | CSSGTEYEAFF | TGCAGCTCCGGGACAGAATATGAAGCTTTCTTT
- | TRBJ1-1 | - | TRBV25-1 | CASSGGEKAFF | TGTGCCAGCAGTGGAGGAGAGAAAGCTTTCTTT
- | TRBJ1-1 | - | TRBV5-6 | CASSLYGGLRTEAFF | TGTGCCAGCAGCTTGTATGGGGGCTTGAGAACTGAAGCTTTCTTT
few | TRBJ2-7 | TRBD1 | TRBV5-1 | CASSPEDRVHREQYF | TGCGCCAGCAGCCCGGAAGACAGGGTTCATCGGGAGCAGTACTTC
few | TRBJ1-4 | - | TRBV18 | CASSPGSGFRNEKLFF | TGTGCCAGCTCACCAGGATCTGGGTTCAGGAATGAAAAACTGTTTTTT
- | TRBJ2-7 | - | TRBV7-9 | CASSLAQGLAVYEQYF | TGTGCCAGCAGCTTAGCCCAGGGGCTAGCCGTCTACGAGCAGTACTTC
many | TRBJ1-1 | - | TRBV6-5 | CASSYSMIGGAYVEAFF | TGTGCCAGCAGTTACTCGATGATTGGAGGGGCGTACGTTGAAGCTTTCTTT
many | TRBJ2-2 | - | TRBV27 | CASSLEGWGTGELFF | TGTGCCAGCAGTTTAGAGGGGTGGGGCACCGGGGAGCTGTTTTTT
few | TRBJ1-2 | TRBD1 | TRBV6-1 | CASSTGTGGVGHGYTF | TGTGCCAGCAGTACTGGGACAGGGGGCGTTGGACATGGCTACACCTTC
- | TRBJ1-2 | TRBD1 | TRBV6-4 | CASRAGTGTPNYGYTF | TGTGCCAGCAGAGCCGGGACAGGAACACCTAACTATGGCTACACCTTC
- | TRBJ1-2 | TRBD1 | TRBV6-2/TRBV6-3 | CASSGQGAYGHTF | TGTGCCAGCAGTGGACAGGGGGCCTATGGCCACACCTTC
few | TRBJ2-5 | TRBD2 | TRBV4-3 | CASSQGLAGTKETQYF | TGCGCCAGCAGCCAAGGGCTAGCGGGAACAAAAGAGACCCAGTACTTC
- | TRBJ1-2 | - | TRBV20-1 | CSASREENGYTF | TGCAGTGCCAGCAGGGAAGAGAATGGCTACACCTTC
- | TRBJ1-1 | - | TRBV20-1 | CSAKGGTEAFF | TGCAGTGCTAAAGGAGGCACTGAAGCTTTCTTT
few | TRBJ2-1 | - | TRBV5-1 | CASSFDIPSSYNEQFF | TGCGCCAGCAGCTTCGACATCCCAAGCTCCTACAATGAGCAGTTCTTC
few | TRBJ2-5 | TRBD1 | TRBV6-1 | CASKTGGGPETQYF | TGTGCCAGCAAAACAGGGGGCGGACCAGAGACCCAGTACTTC
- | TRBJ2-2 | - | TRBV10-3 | CAISGGDTGELFF | TGTGCCATCAGTGGAGGGGACACCGGGGAGCTGTTTTTT
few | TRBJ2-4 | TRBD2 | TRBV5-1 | CASSLGRSGSAKNIQYF | TGCGCCAGCAGCTTGGGGCGTAGCGGGAGTGCCAAAAACATTCAGTACTTC
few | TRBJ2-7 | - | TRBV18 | CASSPGAFTSVQYF | TGTGCCAGCTCACCTGGCGCCTTTACCTCTGTGCAGTACTTC
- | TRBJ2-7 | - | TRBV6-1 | CASSNNPLSYEQYF | TGTGCCAGCAGTAACAACCCGCTCTCCTACGAGCAGTACTTC
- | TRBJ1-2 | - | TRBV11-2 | CASSSTAHGYTF | TGTGCCAGCAGCTCGACAGCGCATGGCTACACCTTC
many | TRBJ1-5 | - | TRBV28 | CASTTEGNNQPQHF | TGTGCCAGCACAACAGAAGGGAACAATCAGCCCCAGCATTTT
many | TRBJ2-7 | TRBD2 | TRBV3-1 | CASSQGVRLAVEQYF | TGTGCCAGCAGCCAAGGAGTAAGGCTAGCGGTCGAGCAGTACTTC
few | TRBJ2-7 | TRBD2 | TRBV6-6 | CASSYFASGTTSYEQYF | TGTGCCAGCAGTTACTTTGCCTCCGGGACTACCTCCTACGAGCAGTACTTC